A single sample gave rise to the 12 T cell receptor beta chains below, sequenced in a study of siplizumab effects on memory and regulatory T cells. Cells from the mixed lymphocyte reaction were cocultured for 5 to 6 days at 37°C. Method: immunoSEQ multiplex PCR; TCRdb's copy keeps in-frame clones and lacks some. The sample has about 3,400 clones; around 57% are singletons. These TCRs' antigens remain unknown. Sequenced material: CFSE-low (dividing) CD8+ T cells sorted from an allogeneic mixed lymphocyte reaction. The receptors were sampled from a human donor in good health; the cells came from an allogeneic mixed lymphocyte reaction. Some clones in this sample may be carry-over from other donors' samples.

The V and J genes are TRBV6-5 and TRBJ2-1; no clear D gene. In germline, CDR1 is MNHEY, CDR2 SVGAGI. Trimming removed 3 bases from V and 5 bases from J, with 8 bases in between. The CDR3 contains 13 residues. The CDR3 sequence is CASSYGPNNEQFF. The CDR3 DNA reads as TGTGCCAGCAGTTATGGACCAAACAATGAGCAGTTCTTC.

The rearrangement uses TRBV5-1 and TRBJ2-1; 7 bases line up with TRBD2. Germline values: CDR1 SGHRS, CDR2 YFSETQ. CDR3 size: 16 residues. With V trimmed by 6 bases and J by 6 bases, 15 bases remained unmatched. CDR3 loop: CASKLGLRETGNEQFF. The CDR3 DNA reads as TGCGCCAGCAAACTTGGTTTGCGGGAGACGGGCAATGAGCAGTTCTTC.

The chain employs TRBV19 and TRBJ2-5, with a weak D call TRBD1 (6 bases). The DNA end lines up better with TRBJ2-7; the J call may be wrong. CDR1 is LNHDA and CDR2 is SQIVND in the germline V gene (reference sequence). There are 13 residues in the CDR3. The DNA of the CDR3 is TGTGCCAGTAGTATATCAGGGGTGTACGAGCAGTACTTC. Translating gives CASSISGVYEQYF.

This chain uses TRBV7-9 with TRBJ1-5; D is ambiguous. The CDR3 has 13 amino acids. Germline CDR1 SEHNR, CDR2 FQNEAQ (reference sequence). Trimming shortened V by 1 base and J by 6 bases, and 7 bases separated the two germline ends. The CDR3 sequence is CASSLGEGQPQHF. The CDR3 DNA is TGTGCCAGCAGCTTAGGGGAGGGTCAGCCCCAGCATTTT.

V gene TRBV11-1 combines with J gene TRBJ2-7; D not resolved. The CDR3 is made up of 12 amino acids. Between the trimmed V and J ends, which lost 2 bases and 4 bases, there was a span of 6 bases. Germline V gives CDR1 SGHAT, CDR2 FQDESV (reference sequence). The CDR3 sequence is CASSLRAYEQYF. In DNA, the CDR3 is TGTGCCAGCAGCTTAAGGGCGTACGAGCAGTACTTC.

The sample holds one count of this clone. This chain uses TRBV7-9 with TRBJ2-7, with a possible D match to TRBD1 (6 bases). There are 15 residues in the CDR3. Germline assignment: CDR1 SEHNR and CDR2 FQNEAQ (reference sequence). Trimming shortened V by 5 bases and J by 2 bases, and 16 bases separated the two germline ends. The CDR3 DNA reads TGTGCCAGCAGCCCGCGGACAGAATTAACCTACGAGCAGTACTTC. Protein sequence: CASSPRTELTYEQYF.

This clone was recorded a few times. Germline and junction disagree at one end, which may indicate a read error. The chain employs TRBV6-5 and TRBJ1-2; 8 nucleotides match TRBD1. The germline gives CDR1 MNHEY, CDR2 SVGAGI. The CDR3 is made up of 12 amino acids. The CDR3 DNA is TGTGCCAGCAGTTACTCGTGGGGACAGGCTACTTTC. It encodes CASSYSWGQATF.

V and J are TRBV19 and TRBJ2-7; 7 positions match TRBD1. With 1 base clipped from V and 3 bases from J, the junction kept 6 bases outside the gene matches. From germline, CDR1 is LNHDA and CDR2 SQIVND (reference sequence). This CDR3 has 15 amino acids. CDR3 in DNA: TGTGCCAGTAGTATAGCGGGGACAGAATTCTACGAGCAGTACTTC. It translates to CASSIAGTEFYEQYF.

The rearrangement joins TRBV27 to TRBJ2-5, with D perhaps given as TRBD1 or TRBD2 (5 bases each). This CDR3 contains 16 residues. Trimming cost V 1 base and J 1 base, with 13 bases left between them. CDR1 MNHEY and CDR2 SMNVEV come from the germline V gene (reference sequence). The CDR3 reads CASSLFGLRGQETQYF. The DNA of the CDR3 is TGTGCCAGCAGTTTATTCGGGCTGAGGGGCCAAGAGACCCAGTACTTC.

A word on this clone: In the same sample, other DNA sequences code for this CDR3. The V call is TRBV4-1, the J call TRBJ2-7; D possibly corresponds to TRBD2 (6 bases). CDR3 length: 14 amino acids. Trimming removed 6 bases from V and 0 bases from J, with 12 bases in between. Germline CDR1 is MGHRA and CDR2 is YSYEKL. Here the CDR3 reads CASSQLAGSYEQYF. CDR3 sequence (DNA): TGCGCCAGCAGTCAACTAGCAGGCTCCTACGAGCAGTACTTC.

This sequence joins TRBV10-3 and TRBJ2-7; D possibly corresponds to TRBD1 (5 bases). The CDR3 has 16 amino acids. The V gene's germline CDR1 is ENHRY and CDR2 SYGVKD. Trimming pared 0 bases from V and 1 base from J, leaving 13 bases between. The CDR3 DNA reads TGTGCCATCAGTGAGTCGGGGCCCATTGGGTCCTACGAGCAGTACTTC. Its translation: CAISESGPIGSYEQYF.

The chain is built from TRBV7-9 and TRBJ2-7, with D tentatively TRBD1 (6 bases). Trimming removed 3 bases at V and 0 bases at J, with 18 bases between. The CDR3 totals 17 residues. The V gene's germline CDR1 is SEHNR and CDR2 FQNEAQ (reference sequence). CDR3 bases: TGTGCCAGCAGCTTGCTTCAGGGGCCTACGAGCTCCTACGAGCAGTACTTC. This codes for CASSLLQGPTSSYEQYF.